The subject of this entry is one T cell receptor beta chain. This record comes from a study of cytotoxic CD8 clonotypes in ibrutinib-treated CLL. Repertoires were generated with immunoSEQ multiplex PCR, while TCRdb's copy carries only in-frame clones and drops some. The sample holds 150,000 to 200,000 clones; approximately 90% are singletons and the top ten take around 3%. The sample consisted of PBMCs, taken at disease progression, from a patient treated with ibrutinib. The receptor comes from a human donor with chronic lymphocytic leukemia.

CDR3 in DNA: TGCGCCAGCAGTGAGGCCCCGACTAGCGCGAACACCGGGGAGCTGTTTTTT. As protein: CASSEAPTSANTGELFF. The chain has TRBV10-1 and TRBJ2-2; 8 bases are a match to TRBD2. J gave up 0 bases and V 2 bases, and 5 bases lay outside the gene matches. Germline V lookup: CDR1 WNHNN, CDR2 SYGVQD (reference sequence). The CDR3 extends over 17 amino acids.